This is a list of T cell receptor beta chains from one sample in a study of blood T cell repertoires in COVID-19. TCRdb's table, derived via immunoSEQ multiplex PCR, lists solely in-frame clones and lacks some. The table shows a few hundred thousand clones, with 86% occurring only once. The sample taken for sequencing was peripheral blood. These receptors were obtained from a young woman with active or convalescent COVID-19. CDR3s include the opening cysteine and the closing phenylalanine or tryptophan. Each record gives: V gene, J gene, D gene, clone size, CDR3 length, CDR3 protein, CDR3 DNA. A D gene is named only where the DNA matches it firmly. Only part of the rows carry a size: once, few, many, or a class if the clone is expanded.

TRBV19	TRBJ2-3	TRBD2	.	16	CASSIGAGGFTDTQYF	TGTGCCAGTAGTATCGGAGCGGGGGGGTTCACAGATACGCAGTATTTT
TRBV7-2	TRBJ1-1	TRBD1	.	14	CASSFDREITEAFF	TGTGCCAGCAGCTTCGACAGGGAAATCACTGAAGCTTTCTTT
TRBV5-1	TRBJ1-2	.	.	14	CASSSEGGGYGYTF	TGCGCCAGCAGCTCGGAGGGGGGAGGGTATGGCTACACCTTC
TRBV2	TRBJ1-6	.	.	14	CASRYSVADSPLHF	TGTGCCAGCAGATACAGTGTGGCCGATTCACCCCTCCACTTT
TRBV6-2/TRBV6-3	TRBJ2-7	.	.	13	CASSGGFSYEQYF	TGTGCCAGCAGTGGGGGCTTCTCCTACGAGCAGTACTTC
TRBV10-3	TRBJ2-1	TRBD2	.	16	CAISEPTSGGANEQFF	TGTGCCATCAGTGAGCCTACTAGCGGGGGGGCCAATGAGCAGTTCTTC
TRBV3-1/TRBV3-2	TRBJ1-1	TRBD1	once	15	CASSPRGRAEGKAFF	TGTGCCAGCAGCCCCAGGGGGCGAGCCGAAGGGAAAGCTTTCTTT
TRBV27	TRBJ1-1	TRBD1	.	11	CASSTGGEAFF	TGTGCCAGCAGTACAGGGGGTGAAGCTTTCTTT
TRBV5-6	TRBJ2-3	.	.	16	CASSLVSGPSTDTQYF	TGTGCCAGCAGCTTGGTGAGCGGGCCTAGCACAGATACGCAGTATTTT
TRBV19	TRBJ2-3	.	.	15	CASSLYTEGTDTQYF	TGTGCCAGTAGTTTATACACCGAGGGTACAGATACGCAGTATTTT
TRBV18	TRBJ2-1	.	.	15	CASSPPTGMNNEQFF	TGTGCCAGCTCACCACCCACGGGGATGAACAATGAGCAGTTCTTC
TRBV3-1/TRBV3-2	TRBJ2-1	TRBD2	.	19	CASSQERPSVAGVDNEQFF	TGTGCCAGCAGCCAAGAACGGCCTAGCGTAGCGGGGGTGGACAATGAGCAGTTCTTC
TRBV19	TRBJ1-5	TRBD1	few	15	CASSMGQGLGQPQHF	TGTGCCAGTAGTATGGGACAGGGGTTGGGACAGCCCCAGCATTTT
TRBV4-1	TRBJ1-2	.	few	15	CASSQVSGQMSGYTF	TGCGCCAGCAGCCAAGTGTCAGGACAGATGTCTGGCTACACCTTC
TRBV7-2	TRBJ1-1	.	.	13	CASSLWMGREAFF	TGTGCCAGCAGCTTATGGATGGGGCGGGAAGCTTTCTTT
TRBV19	TRBJ1-3	.	.	12	CASSTVGNTIYF	TGTGCCAGTAGTACCGTTGGAAACACCATATATTTT
TRBV27	TRBJ1-2	.	.	14	CASSLSTGLYGYTF	TGTGCCAGCAGTTTATCCACGGGACTATATGGCTACACCTTC
TRBV2	TRBJ2-2	.	.	15	CASSGRGGNTGELFF	TGTGCCAGCAGTGGTCGGGGTGGGAACACCGGGGAGCTGTTTTTT
TRBV2	TRBJ1-5	TRBD1	once	15	CASSTSGTGGQPQHF	TGTGCCAGCAGCACCTCCGGGACAGGAGGCCAGCCCCAGCATTTT
TRBV6-5	TRBJ1-2	.	.	15	CASSYGQLSTYGYTF	TGTGCCAGCAGTTACGGGCAGCTATCAACCTATGGCTACACCTTC
TRBV20-1	TRBJ1-1	.	.	11	CSANDGGRAFF	TGCAGTGCTAATGACGGGGGGCGAGCTTTCTTT
TRBV5-1	TRBJ1-2	TRBD1	.	14	CASSSQTGDYGYTF	TGCGCCAGCAGCTCTCAGACAGGGGACTATGGCTACACCTTC
TRBV29-1	TRBJ1-1	TRBD1	.	12	CSGGDRGTEAFF	TGCAGCGGGGGAGACAGGGGCACTGAAGCTTTCTTT
TRBV9	TRBJ1-5	TRBD1	once	15	CASSPTTGFNQPQHF	TGTGCCAGCAGCCCCACGACAGGGTTCAATCAGCCCCAGCATTTT
TRBV3-1/TRBV3-2	TRBJ1-1	TRBD1	.	13	CASSRQGNTEAFF	TGTGCCAGCAGCCGACAGGGTAACACTGAAGCTTTCTTT
TRBV19	TRBJ1-3	.	.	13	CASKIGGGNTIYF	TGTGCCAGTAAAATTGGAGGGGGAAACACCATATATTTT
TRBV5-4	TRBJ2-2	.	.	14	CASSFGSSTGELFF	TGTGCCAGCAGCTTCGGTTCCTCGACCGGGGAGCTGTTTTTT
TRBV3-1/TRBV3-2	TRBJ2-7	.	.	16	CASSNRPKRQFDEQYF	TGTGCCAGCAGCAACCGGCCCAAGCGGCAATTTGACGAGCAGTACTTC
TRBV5-4	TRBJ2-7	.	.	16	CASSSAGALFGGEQYF	TGTGCCAGCAGCTCGGCAGGGGCCCTGTTCGGTGGCGAGCAGTACTTC
TRBV9	TRBJ2-5	.	.	18	CASSVDGGGTRFQETQYF	TGTGCCAGCAGCGTAGACGGCGGGGGCACTCGCTTCCAAGAGACCCAGTACTTC
TRBV10-2	TRBJ2-5	.	.	11	CASRAVGTQYF	TGCGCCAGCAGGGCGGTTGGGACCCAGTACTTC
TRBV19	TRBJ1-2	.	.	15	CASSMVPGSGYGYTF	TGTGCCAGTAGTATGGTCCCAGGGTCCGGCTATGGCTACACCTTC
TRBV7-3	TRBJ2-5	.	.	14	CASSLTAGIETQYF	TGTGCCAGCAGCTTAACGGCAGGGATAGAGACCCAGTACTTC
TRBV7-2	TRBJ1-3	TRBD1	.	17	CASSPRTGVRSGNTIYF	TGTGCCAGCAGCCCTAGGACAGGGGTTCGGTCTGGAAACACCATATATTTT
TRBV14	TRBJ2-2	TRBD2	.	18	CASSPRRTSGGAGGELFF	TGTGCCAGCAGCCCCAGACGGACTAGCGGGGGGGCTGGCGGGGAGCTGTTTTTT
TRBV28	TRBJ1-2	.	.	12	CASSLQGHGYTF	TGTGCCAGCAGTTTGCAGGGCCATGGCTACACCTTC
TRBV15	TRBJ1-4	.	few	16	CATSREFGQLNEKLFF	TGTGCCACCAGCAGAGAATTTGGACAACTTAATGAAAAACTGTTTTTT
TRBV7-7	TRBJ2-3	TRBD1	.	15	CASSSGTGKTDTQYF	TGTGCTAGCAGTTCCGGGACAGGGAAGACAGATACGCAGTATTTT
TRBV10-1	TRBJ1-1	.	once	14	CASRPHREGTEAFF	TGCGCCAGCAGGCCGCACAGGGAGGGGACTGAAGCTTTCTTT
TRBV7-2	TRBJ1-6	TRBD1	.	15	CASSPRTGSNSPLHF	TGTGCCAGCAGTCCTAGGACAGGGAGTAATTCACCCCTCCACTTT
TRBV11-2	TRBJ2-7	.	.	16	CASSCHRVELAYEQYF	TGTGCCAGCAGCTGCCACAGGGTGGAACTAGCCTACGAGCAGTACTTC
TRBV27	TRBJ2-7	TRBD1	.	13	CASSLQGAYEQYF	TGTGCCAGCAGTTTACAGGGGGCCTACGAGCAGTACTTC
TRBV28	TRBJ2-7	.	.	12	CASSLAPYEQYF	TGTGCCAGCAGCCTAGCTCCCTACGAGCAGTACTTC
TRBV7-2	TRBJ1-5	.	.	13	CASTNRVGQPQHF	TGTGCCAGCACCAACAGGGTGGGTCAGCCCCAGCATTTT
TRBV9	TRBJ2-5	.	.	16	CASRHSLRDKQETQYF	TGTGCCAGCAGACACTCCCTTCGGGACAAGCAAGAGACCCAGTACTTC
TRBV4-3	TRBJ1-5	TRBD1	.	15	CASSQDTGDGQPQHF	TGCGCCAGCAGCCAAGACACAGGGGATGGTCAGCCCCAGCATTTT
TRBV7-3	TRBJ2-3	TRBD2	.	16	CASSPGRGGGTDTQYF	TGTGCCAGCAGCCCCGGGAGGGGGGGCGGCACAGATACGCAGTATTTT
TRBV9	TRBJ2-1	.	.	14	CASSQRTDYNEQFF	TGTGCCAGCAGCCAGCGGACGGACTACAATGAGCAGTTCTTC
TRBV6-5	TRBJ2-7	.	.	15	CASSSPGRSDYEQYF	TGTGCCAGCAGTTCTCCGGGGAGGAGCGACTACGAGCAGTACTTC